The clone carrying this T cell receptor beta chain was seen a few times. There are 15 residues in the CDR3. Germline CDR1 and CDR2: LGHNA and YSLEER. Trimming shortened V by 1 base and J by 3 bases, and 13 bases separated the two germline ends. The data are from a study of T-cell reconstitution after alpha-beta-depleted transplantation in children. This sample's TCRbeta library carried unique molecular identifier barcodes. TCRdb re-derived calls from the PCR reads in MiXCR, one entry per CDR3 protein. The repertoire holds around 600,000 distinct CDR3 sequences, with approximately 10% as singletons. Sequenced here: PBMCs from the stem cell graft donor, sampled from the stem cell graft. This TCR came from a human donor who donated a stem cell graft to a child with acute myeloid leukemia. V and J are TRBV4-3 and TRBJ2-7, with D uncertain. CDR3 protein: CASSQGRPSIYEQYF. The CDR3, as DNA: TGCGCCAGCAGCCAAGGAAGACCGTCAATCTACGAGCAGTACTTC.